This T cell receptor beta chain derives from a study of T cells in Graves' hyperthyroidism and ophthalmopathy. Germline V CDR1 and CDR2: SGHNT, YENEEA. The ends were cut back, 5 bases at V and 9 bases at J, with 13 bases in the middle. This CDR3 is 12 amino acids long. Using RNA transcripts as the source, TCR beta CDR3 regions were amplified. The TCR CDR3 first-round RT-PCR relied on the HTBI primer set. Each CDR3 protein gets one entry after TCRdb re-called the multiplex PCR reads with MiXCR. The data hold about 520,000 distinct CDR3 sequences, with 24% observed a single time. The TCR sequence derives from a woman in her twenties or thirties with Graves' ophthalmopathy. V gene TRBV11-3 combines with J gene TRBJ1-1; a possible D gene is TRBD1 (5 bases). The sequenced sample was blood. For the CDR3, the DNA is TGTGCCAGCAGCCCCACGGGGCGAAAAGCTTTCTTT. As protein: CASSPTGRKAFF.